This T cell receptor beta chain was retrieved from a study of blood T cell repertoires in COVID-19. CDR3 size: 16 residues. The germline V gene encodes CDR1 SGHNT and CDR2 YYREEE (reference sequence). Trimming cost V 4 bases and J 2 bases; bases outside gene matches: 8. Profiled with immunoSEQ multiplex PCR; TCRdb holds only in-frame clones, not every one. The sample holds around 130,000 clones, approximately 80% seen once. Source material: peripheral blood. This TCR was recovered from a human donor in a cohort sampled during active COVID-19. The chain carries TRBV5-4 and TRBJ2-5; 10 bases agree with TRBD1. CDR3 DNA sequence: TGTGCCAGCAGCAGCCTCGGACAGGGGGGGCAAGAGACCCAGTACTTC. As protein: CASSSLGQGGQETQYF.